The entry that follows covers one T cell receptor (beta chain) sequence. Trimming took 7 bases from V and 8 from J, leaving 17 bases between them. The CDR3 loop spans 13 amino acids. Germline CDR1 reads SNHLY; CDR2 reads FYNNEI. Both 60 Vbeta primers and 13 Jbeta primers went into the PCR. This table comes from immunoSEQ multiplex PCR, and its TCRdb copy is limited to in-frame clones, with some not included. The profile shows under 150,000 clones, about three quarters of them singletons. This specimen comes from a study of cytomegalovirus exposure and HLA in healthy donors. The clonotype was recovered from an older woman in good health and CMV-seropositive. Sequences were obtained from PBMCs. The J gene is TRBJ1-2, the V gene TRBV2; D uncertain. CDR3 sequence: CASKRSGRVGYTF. The CDR3 nucleotides are TGTGCCAGCAAACGGTCCGGGAGGGTAGGCTACACCTTC.